The T cell receptor (beta chain) under discussion was sequenced for a study of T cell responses to AZD1222 COVID-19 vaccine. Whole-study findings and limits: Among vaccine-associated CD4 TCRs, coverage spanned spike, with dominance at 160-218 and 743-854. Variant regions that are unmutated are reportedly the target of nearly half of spike-specific TCRs. All repertoire sampling was performed exclusively after the peak T cell response.

CDR3 size: 14 residues. Trimming shortened V by 5 bases and J by 4 bases, and 15 bases separated the two germline ends. Per the germline V gene, CDR1 is SGHVS and CDR2 is FQNEAQ. Notes on this clone: Antigen specificity is unknown.

Here immunoSEQ multiplex PCR was the method, and the copy in TCRdb shows in-frame clones only, minus some. The repertoire holds approximately 98,000 clones, with approximately 86% as singletons. This sequence joins TRBV7-8 and TRBJ2-7, with unresolved D. The sequenced sample was peripheral blood, obtained on day 0 of AZD1222 vaccination. This TCR derives from an adult in good health. The CDR3 spells CASSPVRGTYEQYF. The DNA of the CDR3 is TGTGCCAGCAGCCCCGTGCGTGGAACTTACGAGCAGTACTTC.